One and the same sample provided the 24 T cell receptor beta chains below, sequenced in a study of T-cell memory formation after mild COVID-19. TCRdb recomputed calls from the 5' RACE reads with MiXCR, one row per CDR3 protein. The data show roughly 410,000 distinct CDR3 sequences, 20% to 25% seen once. Specimen: PBMCs or a T cell subset sorted from them (not recorded which). The source is an adult woman who had mild COVID-19 (a few samples of this study predate the infection). Cell type and time point are not known.

This clonotype appeared a few times. V is TRBV7-8 and J is TRBJ2-2, with D uncertain. CDR3 length equals 15 residues. V lost 4 bases, J lost 6 bases, and 15 bases lay in between. CDR1 SGHVS and CDR2 FQNEAQ come from the germline V gene. This CDR3 is CASSYRKFSAGELFF. Written as DNA, the CDR3 is TGTGCCAGCAGCTACCGGAAATTCTCGGCCGGGGAGCTGTTTTTT.

The rearrangement links TRBV5-1 to TRBJ1-3, with D possibly TRBD1 on 5 matching bases. CDR1 and CDR2 from the germline V gene are SGHRS and YFSETQ. The CDR3 length is 14 residues. V lost 4 bases and J lost 0, with 8 bases in between. In nucleotides, the CDR3 is TGCGCCAGCAGCCAGGACATCTCTGGAAACACCATATATTTT. It is translated as CASSQDISGNTIYF. The whole variable domain, filled in from reference TRBV5-1 and TRBJ1-3, reads KAGVTQTPRYLIKTRGQQVTLSCSPISGHRSVSWYQQTPGQGLQFLFEYFSETQRNKGNFPGRFSGRQFSNSRSEMNVSTLELGDSALYLCASSQDISGNTIYFGEGSWLTVV.

The rearrangement joins TRBV6-1 to TRBJ2-5; 8 bases align to TRBD2. V was pared by 4 bases and J by 6 bases, with 10 bases of the junction left unmatched. CDR3 length: 15 amino acids. Germline V lookup: CDR1 MNHNS, CDR2 SASEGT. CDR3 sequence: CASSVGLAVGKTQYF. Written as DNA, the CDR3 is TGTGCCAGCAGTGTTGGACTAGCCGTCGGGAAGACCCAGTACTTC.

The chain carries TRBV5-6 and TRBJ1-5, with no clear D. The CDR3 is 14 amino acids. V gave up 2 bases and J gave up 5 bases, with 11 bases separating them. The germline V gene has CDR1 SGHDT and CDR2 YYEEEE. Written as DNA, the CDR3 is TGTGCCAGCAGCTTACGCCTGAGGGATCAGCCCCAGCATTTT. This gives the protein CASSLRLRDQPQHF.

This clonotype was observed a few times. This chain connects TRBV5-1 to TRBJ2-7, with TRBD2 matching over 15 bases. The CDR3 spans 16 residues. Germline values: CDR1 SGHRS, CDR2 YFSETQ. Trimming removed 4 bases from V and 3 bases from J; junction bases left unmatched: 5. The CDR3 loop reads CASSPGTSGRIYEQYF. CDR3 nucleotides: TGCGCCAGCAGCCCCGGGACTAGCGGGAGGATCTACGAGCAGTACTTC.

The chain joins TRBV2 to TRBJ2-1; no definite D call. Germline V gene data show CDR1 as SNHLY and CDR2 as FYNNEI. This CDR3 is 10 amino acids long. V was shortened by 4 bases and J by 8 bases, with 3 bases between the two germline ends. CDR3 loop: CASSVYEQFF. The CDR3 region has the DNA TGTGCCAGCAGTGTGTATGAGCAGTTCTTC.

V is TRBV12-3 or TRBV12-4 and J is TRBJ1-2; D might be TRBD1 (6 bases). V dropped 3 bases and J dropped 8 bases, with 13 bases sitting between them. The CDR3 extends over 13 amino acids. The CDR3 sequence is CASSFTGSVGYTF. The CDR3 nucleotides are TGTGCCAGCAGTTTCACAGGGTCCGTAGGCTACACCTTC.

This clonotype was seen a handful of times. The chain recombines TRBV13 with TRBJ2-7; D is perhaps TRBD1 (6 bases). This CDR3 is 14 amino acids long. V lost 3 bases to trimming and J lost 3 bases, with 12 bases between them. Germline-derived CDR1 and CDR2 are PRHDT and FYEKMQ (reference sequence). For the CDR3, the DNA is TGTGCCAGCAGCTTTCGGACAGACCACTACGAGCAGTACTTC. Its translation: CASSFRTDHYEQYF.

There are a few counts of this clonotype. This sequence joins TRBV24-1 and TRBJ1-1; weak D call: TRBD1 (5 bases). From germline, CDR1 is KGHDR and CDR2 SFDVKD. The CDR3 sequence is 13 residues long. V was cut by 4 bases and J by 8 bases, with 13 bases left in between. CDR3 bases: TGTGCCACCAGTGACCCGATGCGGGACGAAGCTTTCTTT. Protein: CATSDPMRDEAFF.

V is TRBV12-3 or TRBV12-4 and J is TRBJ1-2; D perhaps matches TRBD1 (5 bases). The germline V and J ends were trimmed by 6 bases and 14 bases, with 19 bases remaining between them. The CDR3 consists of 12 residues. This chain's CDR3 is CASSLTQAPDTF. In DNA form, the CDR3 reads TGTGCCAGCAGCTTAACACAGGCCCCTGATACCTTC.

The chain carries TRBV29-1 and TRBJ2-7; 7 positions match TRBD1. V lost 6 bases and J lost 3; bases outside the gene matches: 8. Germline V gene data show CDR1 as SQVTM and CDR2 as ANQGSEA. The length of the CDR3 is 13 residues. The CDR3 loop is CSVSGQWGYEQYF. DNA for the CDR3: TGCAGCGTGTCGGGACAGTGGGGCTACGAGCAGTACTTC.

V and J are TRBV18 and TRBJ2-1; D gene unclear. In germline, CDR1 is KGHSH, CDR2 LQKENI. The ends were cut back, 3 bases at V and 0 bases at J, with 12 bases in the middle. This CDR3 is built from 16 residues. Here the CDR3 DNA reads TGTGCCAGCTCACCTCCGAAGGGTAGCTCCTACAATGAGCAGTTCTTC. Translation gives CASSPPKGSSYNEQFF.

The chain couples TRBV5-1 to TRBJ2-5; 10 bases are a match to TRBD2. CDR1 is SGHRS and CDR2 is YFSETQ in the germline V gene. After removal of 4 bases from V and 5 bases from J, the junction contained 5 bases not matched to a gene. The CDR3 length is 14 residues. CDR3 in DNA: TGCGCCAGCAGCACCGGGACTAGCGTGGAGACCCAGTACTTC. This encodes CASSTGTSVETQYF.

V and J are TRBV6-1 and TRBJ2-7; TRBD1 is a possible D gene (6 bases). The germline V gene encodes CDR1 MNHNS and CDR2 SASEGT. CDR3 length: 16 amino acids. V lost 3 bases to trimming and J lost 1 base, with 16 bases between them. CDR3 in DNA: TGTGCCAGCAGTGATGGCGGACAGATTAAGTCCTACGAGCAGTACTTC. Amino acid sequence: CASSDGGQIKSYEQYF.

This clonotype has more than one count but fewer than ten. The genes are TRBV29-1 and TRBJ2-1, with a tentative D call TRBD2 (5 bases). CDR1 SQVTM and CDR2 ANQGSEA come from the germline V gene. This CDR3 spans 13 amino acids. V was shortened by 4 bases and J by 7 bases, with 14 bases between the two germline ends. DNA of the CDR3: TGCAGCGTTGTTCAGGACTTCACAAATGAGCAGTTCTTC. Protein product: CSVVQDFTNEQFF.

A single count supports this clonotype. The chain is built from TRBV6-5 and TRBJ1-6, with D unclear. Germline CDR1 MNHEY, CDR2 SVGAGI. CDR3 length: 14 residues. Trimming shortened V by 2 bases and J by 7 bases, and 9 bases separated the two germline ends. CDR3 protein: CASSYEQPNSPLHF. CDR3 sequence (DNA): TGTGCCAGCAGTTACGAACAGCCCAATTCACCCCTCCACTTT.

In this sample, this clonotype turned up a few times. V is TRBV18 and J is TRBJ1-1; possible D gene TRBD1, 5 bases. From germline, CDR1 is KGHSH and CDR2 LQKENI. V was cut by 3 bases and J by 1 base, with 15 bases left in between. The CDR3 is made up of 16 amino acids. The CDR3, as DNA: TGTGCCAGCTCACCGGTCGGCGGAGGGGCGAACACTGAAGCTTTCTTT. Amino acids: CASSPVGGGANTEAFF.

This clonotype was seen more than once but under ten times. The chain carries TRBV7-6 and TRBJ2-3; possibly TRBD2 for D (7 bases). V lost 6 bases and J 3 bases, leaving 16 bases between the germline ends. CDR1 and CDR2 (germline): SGHVS, FNYEAQ. The CDR3 sequence is 15 residues long. CDR3 coding DNA: TGTGCCAGCAGTCAGAAGGGGGGGCCTACAGATACGCAGTATTTT. It specifies CASSQKGGPTDTQYF.

In this sample, this clonotype turned up a few times. V gene TRBV6-5 combines with J gene TRBJ2-7, with 11 bases fitting TRBD1. The CDR3 totals 15 residues. In germline, CDR1 is MNHEY, CDR2 SVGAGI. The trim removed 6 bases at V and 3 bases at J, leaving 7 bases unmatched. CDR3 protein: CASSLGTGGLYEQYF. The CDR3 DNA reads as TGTGCCAGCAGCCTCGGGACAGGGGGTCTCTACGAGCAGTACTTC.

The chain employs TRBV24-1 and TRBJ1-5, with unresolved D. In germline, CDR1 is KGHDR, CDR2 SFDVKD. V shed 2 bases and J shed 4 bases, with 14 bases lying between them. This CDR3 contains 16 residues. The CDR3 protein is CATSDSAGRDNQPQHF. CDR3 in DNA: TGTGCCACCAGTGATTCGGCCGGGAGAGATAATCAGCCCCAGCATTTT.

J is TRBJ2-5 and V is TRBV21-1; the table assigns TRBD1, which was not confirmed against the DNA. TRBV21-1 corresponds to a pseudogene. The CDR3 has 16 amino acids. This CDR3 is CASSTALTGAQETQYF. CDR3 bases: TGTGCCAGCAGCACAGCCCTGACAGGGGCACAAGAGACCCAGTACTTC.

The chain is built from TRBV5-6 and TRBJ2-5; a possible D gene is TRBD1 (5 bases). V was trimmed by 6 bases and J by 1 base, leaving 16 bases between them. The CDR3 is 15 residues long. Germline CDR1 is SGHDT and CDR2 is YYEEEE. CDR3 residues: CASTSPRQGQETQYF. CDR3 nucleotide sequence: TGTGCCAGCACCTCCCCGAGGCAGGGCCAAGAGACCCAGTACTTC.

The rearrangement uses TRBV12-3 or TRBV12-4 and TRBJ2-7; 8 bases agree with TRBD2. The CDR3 loop spans 12 amino acids. Losses at the gene ends were 6 bases for V and 7 bases for J; bases not matched to a gene: 5. The CDR3 sequence is CASRRGVIEQYF. In nucleotides, the CDR3 is TGTGCCAGCAGGCGGGGGGTAATTGAGCAGTACTTC.

V and J are TRBV20-1 and TRBJ2-3; D is unresolved. The CDR3 is made up of 13 amino acids. Germline V CDR1 and CDR2: DFQATT, SNEGSKA (reference sequence). V gave up 6 bases and J gave up 0 bases, with 10 bases separating them. The CDR3 sequence is CSAKTPSTDTQYF. The CDR3 region has the DNA TGCAGTGCCAAGACTCCTAGCACAGATACGCAGTATTTT.